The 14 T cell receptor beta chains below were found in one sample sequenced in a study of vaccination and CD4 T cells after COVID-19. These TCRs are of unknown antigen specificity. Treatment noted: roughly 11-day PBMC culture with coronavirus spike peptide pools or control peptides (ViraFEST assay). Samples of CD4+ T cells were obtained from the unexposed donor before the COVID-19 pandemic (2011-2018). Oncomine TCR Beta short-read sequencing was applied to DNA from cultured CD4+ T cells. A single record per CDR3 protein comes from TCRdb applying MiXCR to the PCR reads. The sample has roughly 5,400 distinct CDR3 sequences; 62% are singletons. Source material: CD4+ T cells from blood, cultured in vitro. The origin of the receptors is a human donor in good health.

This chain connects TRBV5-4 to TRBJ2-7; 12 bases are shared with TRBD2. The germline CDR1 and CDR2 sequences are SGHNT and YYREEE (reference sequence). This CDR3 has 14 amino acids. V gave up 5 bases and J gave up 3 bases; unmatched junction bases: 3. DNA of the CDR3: TGTGCCAGCAGTACGACTAGCGGGAGCTACGAGCAGTACTTC. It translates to CASSTTSGSYEQYF.

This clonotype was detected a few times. The CDR3 here is CSATLGQGSTEAFF. CDR3 in DNA: TGCAGTGCGACCCTGGGACAGGGTTCCACTGAAGCTTTCTTT. V is TRBV20-1 and J is TRBJ1-1; TRBD1 agrees at 9 bases. Germline V gives CDR1 DFQATT, CDR2 SNEGSKA (reference sequence). With 6 bases clipped from V and 4 bases from J, the junction kept 9 bases outside the gene matches. This CDR3 comprises 14 residues.

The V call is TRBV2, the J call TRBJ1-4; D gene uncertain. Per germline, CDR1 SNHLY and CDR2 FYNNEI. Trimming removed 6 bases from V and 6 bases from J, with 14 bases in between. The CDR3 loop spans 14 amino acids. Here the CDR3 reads CASRSPMDDEKLFF. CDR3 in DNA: TGTGCCAGCAGGAGTCCTATGGATGATGAAAAACTGTTTTTT.

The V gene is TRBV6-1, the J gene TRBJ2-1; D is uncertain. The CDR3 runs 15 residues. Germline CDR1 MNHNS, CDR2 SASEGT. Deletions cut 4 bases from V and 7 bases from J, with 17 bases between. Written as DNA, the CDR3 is TGTGCCAGCAGTGTGATGCTTAGGGTGGGGAATGAGCAGTTCTTC. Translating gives CASSVMLRVGNEQFF.

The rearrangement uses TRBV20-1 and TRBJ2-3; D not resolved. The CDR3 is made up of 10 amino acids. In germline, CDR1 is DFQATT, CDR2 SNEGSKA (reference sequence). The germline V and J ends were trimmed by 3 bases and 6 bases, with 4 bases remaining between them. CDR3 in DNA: TGCAGTGCTAGTGTGGATACGCAGTATTTT. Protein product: CSASVDTQYF.

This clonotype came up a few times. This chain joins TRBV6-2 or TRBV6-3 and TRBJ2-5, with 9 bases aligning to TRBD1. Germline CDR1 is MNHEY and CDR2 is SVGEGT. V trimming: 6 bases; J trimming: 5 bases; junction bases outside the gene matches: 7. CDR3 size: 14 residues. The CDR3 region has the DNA TGTGCCAGCAGCCGGGACAGGGTTGTCGAGACCCAGTACTTC. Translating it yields CASSRDRVVETQYF.

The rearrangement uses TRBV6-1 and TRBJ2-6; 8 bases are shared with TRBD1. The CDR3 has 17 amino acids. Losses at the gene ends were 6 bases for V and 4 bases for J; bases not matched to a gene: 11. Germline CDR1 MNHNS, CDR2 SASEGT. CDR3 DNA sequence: TGTGCCAGCAGCACCGGACAGGGCTTGGGGGGGGCCAACGTCCTGACTTTC. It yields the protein CASSTGQGLGGANVLTF.

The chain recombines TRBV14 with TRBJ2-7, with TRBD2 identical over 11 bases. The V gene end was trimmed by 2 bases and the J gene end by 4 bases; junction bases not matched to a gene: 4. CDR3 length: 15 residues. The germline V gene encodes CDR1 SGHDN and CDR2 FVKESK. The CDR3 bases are TGTGCCAGCAGCCAAATGACTAGCGGGACGTACGAGCAGTACTTC. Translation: CASSQMTSGTYEQYF. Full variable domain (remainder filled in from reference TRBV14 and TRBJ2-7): EAGVTQFPSHSVIEKGQTVTLRCDPISGHDNLYWYRRVMGKEIKFLLHFVKESKQDESGMPNNRFLAERTGGTYSTLKVQPAELEDSGVYFCASSQMTSGTYEQYFGPGTRLTVT.

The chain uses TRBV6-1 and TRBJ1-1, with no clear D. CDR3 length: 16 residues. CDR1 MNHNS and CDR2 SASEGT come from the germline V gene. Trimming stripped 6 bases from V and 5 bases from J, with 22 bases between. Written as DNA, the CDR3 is TGTGCCAGCAGGCCTGGGAGGGAAAGGGTACGGACTGAAGCTTTCTTT. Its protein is CASRPGRERVRTEAFF.

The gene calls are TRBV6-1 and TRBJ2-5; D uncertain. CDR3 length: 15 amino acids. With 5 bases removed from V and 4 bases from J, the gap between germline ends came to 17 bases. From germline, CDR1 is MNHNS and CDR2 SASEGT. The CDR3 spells CASSTTGRPGETQYF. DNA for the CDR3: TGTGCCAGCAGTACAACCGGGCGACCGGGAGAGACCCAGTACTTC.

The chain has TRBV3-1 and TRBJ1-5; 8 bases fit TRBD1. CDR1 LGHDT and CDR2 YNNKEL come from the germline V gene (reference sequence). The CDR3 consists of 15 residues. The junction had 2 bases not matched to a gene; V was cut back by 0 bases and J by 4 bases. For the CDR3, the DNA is TGTGCCAGCAGCCAAGAGGGACAGGTAAATCAGCCCCAGCATTTT. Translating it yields CASSQEGQVNQPQHF.

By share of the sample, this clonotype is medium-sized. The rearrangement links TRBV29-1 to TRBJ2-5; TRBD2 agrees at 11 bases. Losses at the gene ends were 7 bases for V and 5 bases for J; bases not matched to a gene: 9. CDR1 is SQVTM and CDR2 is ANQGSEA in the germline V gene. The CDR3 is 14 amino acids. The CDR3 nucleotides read TGCAGCGCGCCATTAGCGGGAGGGCGCGAGACCCAGTACTTC. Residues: CSAPLAGGRETQYF. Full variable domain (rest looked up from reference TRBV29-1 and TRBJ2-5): SAVISQKPSRDICQRGTSLTIQCQVDSQVTMMFWYRQQPGQSLTLIATANQGSEATYESGFVIDKFPISRPNLTFSTLTVSNMSPEDSSIYLCSAPLAGGRETQYFGPGTRLLVL.

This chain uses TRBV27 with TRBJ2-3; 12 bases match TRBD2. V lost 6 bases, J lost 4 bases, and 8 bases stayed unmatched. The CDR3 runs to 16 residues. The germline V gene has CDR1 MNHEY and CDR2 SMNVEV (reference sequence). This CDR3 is CASRETSGRAADTQYF. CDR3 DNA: TGTGCCAGCAGGGAGACTAGCGGGAGAGCTGCAGATACGCAGTATTTT.

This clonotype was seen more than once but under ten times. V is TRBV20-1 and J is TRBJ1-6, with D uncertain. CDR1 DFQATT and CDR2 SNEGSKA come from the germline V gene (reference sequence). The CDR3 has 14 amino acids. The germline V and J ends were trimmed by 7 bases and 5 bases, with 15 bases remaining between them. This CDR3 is CSGKGGWDNSPLHF. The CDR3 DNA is TGCAGTGGTAAGGGAGGGTGGGATAATTCACCCCTCCACTTT.